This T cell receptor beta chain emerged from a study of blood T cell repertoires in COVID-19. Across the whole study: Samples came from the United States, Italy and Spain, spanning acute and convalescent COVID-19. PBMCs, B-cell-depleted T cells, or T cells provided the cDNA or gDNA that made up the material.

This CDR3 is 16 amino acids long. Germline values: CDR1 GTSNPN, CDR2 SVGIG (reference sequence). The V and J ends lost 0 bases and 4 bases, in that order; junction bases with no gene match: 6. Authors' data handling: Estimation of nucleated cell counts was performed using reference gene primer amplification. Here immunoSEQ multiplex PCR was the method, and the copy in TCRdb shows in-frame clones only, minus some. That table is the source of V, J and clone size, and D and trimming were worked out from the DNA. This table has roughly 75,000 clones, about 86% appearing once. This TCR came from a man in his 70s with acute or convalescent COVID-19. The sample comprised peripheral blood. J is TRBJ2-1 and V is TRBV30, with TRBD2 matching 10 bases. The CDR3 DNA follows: TGTGCCTGGAGTGTACTGGGGACTAGCGAGTACAATGAGCAGTTCTTC. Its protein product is CAWSVLGTSEYNEQFF.